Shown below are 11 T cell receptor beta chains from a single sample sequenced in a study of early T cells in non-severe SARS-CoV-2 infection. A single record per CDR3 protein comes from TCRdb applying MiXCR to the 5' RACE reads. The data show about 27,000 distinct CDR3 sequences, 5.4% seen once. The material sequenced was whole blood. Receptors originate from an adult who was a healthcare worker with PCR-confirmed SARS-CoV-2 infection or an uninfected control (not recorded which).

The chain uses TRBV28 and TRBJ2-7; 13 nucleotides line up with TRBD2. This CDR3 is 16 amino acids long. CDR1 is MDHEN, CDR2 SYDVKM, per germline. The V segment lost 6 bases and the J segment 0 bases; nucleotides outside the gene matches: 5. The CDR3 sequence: CASSPGTSGASYEQYF. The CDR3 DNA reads TGTGCCAGCAGCCCCGGGACTAGCGGGGCCTCCTACGAGCAGTACTTC.

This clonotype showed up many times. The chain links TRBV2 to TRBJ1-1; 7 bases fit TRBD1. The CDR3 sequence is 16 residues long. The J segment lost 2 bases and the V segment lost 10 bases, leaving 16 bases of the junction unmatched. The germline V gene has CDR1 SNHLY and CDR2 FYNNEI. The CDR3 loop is CANRRRGLTVNTEAFF. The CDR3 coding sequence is TGTGCCAATCGAAGGAGGGGGCTGACGGTAAACACTGAAGCTTTCTTT. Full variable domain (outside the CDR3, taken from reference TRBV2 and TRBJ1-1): EPEVTQTPSHQVTQMGQEVILRCVPISNHLYFYWYRQILGQKVEFLVSFYNNEISEKSEIFDDQFSVERPDGSNFTLKIRSTKLEDSAMYFCANRRRGLTVNTEAFFGQGTRLTVV.

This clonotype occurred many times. The CDR3 coding sequence is TGTGCCAGCAGCTTCAGGACAGAACAGCCCCAGCATTTT. It codes for CASSFRTEQPQHF. This chain uses TRBV7-2 with TRBJ1-5, with D perhaps TRBD1 (6 bases). Trimming stripped 3 bases from V and 7 bases from J, with 10 bases between. CDR3 length: 13 amino acids. Looked up from germline, CDR1 is SGHTA and CDR2 is FQGNSA.

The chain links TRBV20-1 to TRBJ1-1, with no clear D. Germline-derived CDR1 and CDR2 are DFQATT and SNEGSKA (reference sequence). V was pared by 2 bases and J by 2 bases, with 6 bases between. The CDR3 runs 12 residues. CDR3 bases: TGCAGTGCTAGACAGCCAAACACTGAAGCTTTCTTT. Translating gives CSARQPNTEAFF.

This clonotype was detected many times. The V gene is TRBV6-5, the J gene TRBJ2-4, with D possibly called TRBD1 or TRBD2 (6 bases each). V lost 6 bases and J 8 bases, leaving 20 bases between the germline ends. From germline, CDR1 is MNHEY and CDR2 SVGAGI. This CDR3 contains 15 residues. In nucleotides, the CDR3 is TGTGCCAGCAGCCGGGGGACACTTGACGGACACATTCAGTACTTC. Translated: CASSRGTLDGHIQYF.

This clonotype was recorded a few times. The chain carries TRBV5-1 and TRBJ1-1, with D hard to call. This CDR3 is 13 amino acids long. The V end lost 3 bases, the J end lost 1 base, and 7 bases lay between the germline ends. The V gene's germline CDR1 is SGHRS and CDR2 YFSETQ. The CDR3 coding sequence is TGCGCCAGCAGCTCCGGGTGGAACACTGAAGCTTTCTTT. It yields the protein CASSSGWNTEAFF.

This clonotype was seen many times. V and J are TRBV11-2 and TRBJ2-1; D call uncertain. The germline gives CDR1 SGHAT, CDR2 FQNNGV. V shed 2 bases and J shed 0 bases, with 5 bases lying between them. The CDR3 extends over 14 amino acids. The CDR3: CASSLRGSYNEQFF. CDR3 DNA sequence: TGTGCCAGCAGCTTAAGAGGCTCCTACAATGAGCAGTTCTTC.

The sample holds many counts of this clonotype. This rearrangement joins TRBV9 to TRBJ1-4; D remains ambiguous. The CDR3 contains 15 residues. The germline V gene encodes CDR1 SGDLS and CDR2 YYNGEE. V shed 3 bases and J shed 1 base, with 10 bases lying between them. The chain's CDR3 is CASSAQGRTNEKLFF. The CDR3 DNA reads TGTGCCAGCAGCGCACAAGGGAGAACTAATGAAAAACTGTTTTTT.

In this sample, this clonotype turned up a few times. This chain's CDR3 is CSASGIIYNEQFF. Written as DNA, the CDR3 is TGCAGTGCTAGCGGGATTATTTACAATGAGCAGTTCTTC. This chain links TRBV20-1 with TRBJ2-1, with a weak D call TRBD2 (5 bases). The germline CDR1 and CDR2 sequences are DFQATT and SNEGSKA (reference sequence). The V and J ends lost 3 bases and 4 bases respectively, with 10 bases between them. The CDR3 extends over 13 amino acids.

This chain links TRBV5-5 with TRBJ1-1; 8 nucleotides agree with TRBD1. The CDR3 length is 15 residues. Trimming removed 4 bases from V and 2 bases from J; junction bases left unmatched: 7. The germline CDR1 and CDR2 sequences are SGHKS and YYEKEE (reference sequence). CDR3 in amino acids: CASSIRTGKNTEAFF. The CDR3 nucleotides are TGTGCCAGCAGCATCCGGACAGGGAAAAACACTGAAGCTTTCTTT. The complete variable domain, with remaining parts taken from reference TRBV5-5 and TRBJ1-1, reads DAGVTQSPTHLIKTRGQQVTLRCSPISGHKSVSWYQQVLGQGPQFIFQYYEKEERGRGNFPDRFSARQFPNYSSELNVNALLLGDSALYLCASSIRTGKNTEAFFGQGTRLTVV.

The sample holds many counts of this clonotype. The CDR3 sequence: CASSPESTLSKNIQYF. CDR3 nucleotide sequence: TGTGCCAGCAGCCCCGAGAGTACCCTCTCCAAAAACATTCAGTACTTC. This sequence joins TRBV11-2 and TRBJ2-4; D is unclear. CDR1 is SGHAT and CDR2 is FQNNGV in the germline V gene. With 5 bases removed from V and 2 bases from J, the gap between germline ends came to 16 bases. This CDR3 region has 16 residues.